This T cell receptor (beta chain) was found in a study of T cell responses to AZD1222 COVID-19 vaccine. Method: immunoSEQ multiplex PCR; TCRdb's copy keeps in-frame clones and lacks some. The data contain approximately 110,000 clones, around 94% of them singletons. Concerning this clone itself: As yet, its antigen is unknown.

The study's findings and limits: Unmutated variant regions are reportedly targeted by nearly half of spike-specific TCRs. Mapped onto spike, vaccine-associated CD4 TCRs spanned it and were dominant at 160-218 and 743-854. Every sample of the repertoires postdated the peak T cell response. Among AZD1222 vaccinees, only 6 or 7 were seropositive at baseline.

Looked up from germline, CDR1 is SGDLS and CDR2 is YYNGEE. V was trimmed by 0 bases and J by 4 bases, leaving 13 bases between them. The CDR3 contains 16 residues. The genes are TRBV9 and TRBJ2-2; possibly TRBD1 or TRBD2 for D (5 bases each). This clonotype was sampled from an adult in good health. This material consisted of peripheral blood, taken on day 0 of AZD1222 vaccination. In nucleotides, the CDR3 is TGTGCCAGCAGCGTAGATCCGGGGCTGGGCACCGGGGAGCTGTTTTTT. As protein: CASSVDPGLGTGELFF.